Below, one T cell receptor beta chain is given with its context. Its antigen is currently unknown. The CDR3 spans 12 residues. V shed 3 bases and J shed 12 bases, with 12 bases lying between them. CDR1 and CDR2 (germline): SEHNR, FQNEAQ (reference sequence). These data come from a study of shared clonotypes between healthy human individuals. Findings of the study overall: Exclusively blood specimens were collected; tissue repertoires likely differ. Across a handful of donors, naive CD4 shared around 5.3%, naive CD8 more than 3%, memory CD4 more than 2%, memory CD8 about 0.4%. Memory subsets generally showed smaller estimated richness than naive subsets did.

The protocol was immunoSEQ multiplex PCR, while the TCRdb copy is restricted to in-frame clones and leaves out a portion. The sample lists around 2.5 million clones; 93% were seen once. The chain employs TRBV7-9 and TRBJ2-1; D is ambiguous. Material: naive CD4+ T cells from PBMCs. Subset indicated: CD45RA+ positively selected. The TCR sequence derives from a man younger than 35 in good health. Some clones in this sample may be carry-over from other donors' samples. CDR3 coding DNA: TGTGCCAGCAGCTTGCTAGGGAAAGGGCAGTTCTTC. This codes for CASSLLGKGQFF.